This is a list of T cell receptor beta chains from one sample in a study of T-cell memory formation after mild COVID-19. Each CDR3 protein gets one entry after TCRdb re-called the 5' RACE reads with MiXCR. The profile covers 58,000 or so distinct CDR3 sequences, with about 30% appearing a single time and 35% to 45% taken by the ten largest. The sample comprised PBMCs or a T cell subset sorted from them (not recorded which). Receptors were obtained from a man younger than 35 who had mild COVID-19 (a few samples of this study predate the infection). Cell type and time point are not known. Each CDR3 is given with its conserved first and last residue. D genes are given only for firm matches. The size of a clone is reported for some rows only, either as once, few or many, or as a class for expanded clones.

j_gene	v_gene	d_gene	abundance	CDR3aa	CDR3nt
TRBJ2-7	TRBV7-8	TRBD2	few	CASSLRASGTYEQYF	TGTGCCAGCAGCTTACGGGCTAGCGGTACCTACGAGCAGTACTTC
TRBJ2-7	TRBV5-1	TRBD1	few	CASSWTGIGEQYF	TGCGCCAGCAGCTGGACAGGGATAGGCGAGCAGTACTTC
TRBJ2-1	TRBV7-3	TRBD2	NA	CASSLYPAGDYNEQFF	TGTGCCAGCAGCTTATACCCAGCGGGGGATTACAATGAGCAGTTCTTC
TRBJ2-3	TRBV14	TRBD1	few	CASSHSGTGNTDTQYF	TGTGCCAGCAGCCACTCCGGGACAGGGAACACAGATACGCAGTATTTT
TRBJ2-7	TRBV29-1	NA	few	CSVEDGTHHDYEQYF	TGCAGCGTTGAAGACGGGACACACCACGACTACGAGCAGTACTTC
TRBJ1-5	TRBV12-3/TRBV12-4	NA	few	CASKWGVSQPQHF	TGTGCCAGCAAATGGGGGGTAAGTCAGCCCCAGCATTTT
TRBJ2-2	TRBV23-1	NA	NA	CASSHENTGELFF	TGCGCCAGCAGTCATGAGAACACCGGGGAGCTGTTTTTT
TRBJ2-2	TRBV7-6	NA	NA	CASSLRSGENTGELFF	TGTGCCAGCAGCTTAAGGTCCGGGGAAAACACCGGGGAGCTGTTTTTT
TRBJ1-2	TRBV6-2/TRBV6-3	NA	NA	CASIGAGVGYTF	TGTGCCAGCATCGGGGCAGGGGTTGGCTACACCTTC
TRBJ2-7	TRBV27	TRBD1	many	CASSSGTGPYEQYF	TGTGCCAGCAGTTCAGGGACAGGCCCCTACGAGCAGTACTTC
TRBJ2-7	TRBV5-1	NA	few	CASSLTGRWGYEQYF	TGCGCCAGCAGCTTAACCGGTCGGTGGGGCTACGAGCAGTACTTC
TRBJ2-2	TRBV7-9	NA	NA	CASSPMFENTGELFF	TGTGCCAGCAGCCCTATGTTTGAAAACACCGGGGAGCTGTTTTTT
TRBJ1-3	TRBV9	NA	few	CASSGTGLISGNTIYF	TGTGCCAGCAGCGGAACAGGCCTAATCTCTGGAAACACCATATATTTT
TRBJ1-4	TRBV5-1	NA	NA	CASSLRVGEKLFF	TGCGCCAGCAGCTTGAGGGTTGGGGAAAAACTGTTTTTT
TRBJ2-3	TRBV7-2	TRBD2	few	CASSPGLAGGFGDTQYF	TGTGCCAGCAGTCCGGGACTAGCGGGGGGGTTCGGAGATACGCAGTATTTT
TRBJ2-7	TRBV25-1	TRBD1	few	CASSGSSRDRGSGEQYF	TGTGCCAGCAGTGGGTCTTCCCGGGACAGGGGCTCGGGGGAGCAGTACTTC
TRBJ1-5	TRBV12-3/TRBV12-4	NA	many	CASRGGGNNQPQHF	TGTGCCAGCAGGGGCGGGGGGAACAATCAGCCCCAGCATTTT
TRBJ1-1	TRBV7-2	NA	few	CASSLHRDGYTEAFF	TGTGCCAGCAGCTTACACCGGGACGGATACACTGAAGCTTTCTTT
TRBJ2-7	TRBV12-3/TRBV12-4	TRBD2	few	CASSLTGLDSYEQYF	TGTGCCAGCAGTCTTACGGGACTAGACTCGTACGAGCAGTACTTC
TRBJ1-1	TRBV12-3/TRBV12-4	NA	NA	CASRIGGGTEAFF	TGTGCCAGCAGGATTGGGGGGGGGACTGAAGCTTTCTTT
TRBJ1-1	TRBV5-1	NA	NA	CASTNLNTEAFF	TGCGCCAGCACGAACCTGAACACTGAAGCTTTCTTT
TRBJ2-2	TRBV12-3/TRBV12-4	TRBD1	once	CASSPAGGTGELFF	TGTGCCAGCAGTCCGGCAGGGGGAACCGGGGAGCTGTTTTTT
TRBJ2-1	TRBV6-5	TRBD2	NA	CASSYTSGGDSYNEQFF	TGTGCCAGCAGTTACACCAGCGGGGGAGATTCCTACAATGAGCAGTTCTTC
TRBJ2-7	TRBV9	TRBD2	few	CASSVGSLAGGHNEQYF	TGTGCCAGCAGCGTGGGATCCCTAGCGGGGGGGCACAACGAGCAGTACTTC
TRBJ2-1	TRBV12-3/TRBV12-4	NA	few	CASSLRFEQFF	TGTGCCAGCAGTTTAAGGTTTGAGCAGTTCTTC
TRBJ1-4	TRBV7-9	NA	NA	CASSASRGQGSGKLFF	TGTGCCAGCAGCGCCAGCAGAGGGCAGGGGTCGGGAAAACTGTTTTTT
TRBJ1-1	TRBV6-5	NA	few	CASSYSGRNTEAFF	TGTGCCAGCAGTTACTCGGGGAGGAACACTGAAGCTTTCTTT
TRBJ2-5	TRBV12-3/TRBV12-4	TRBD1	few	CASRMTGFQETQYF	TGTGCCAGCAGGATGACAGGGTTCCAAGAGACCCAGTACTTC
TRBJ2-3	TRBV10-3	TRBD2	few	CAIEDSGGTDTQYF	TGTGCCATCGAAGATAGCGGGGGCACAGATACGCAGTATTTT
TRBJ1-2	TRBV11-2	TRBD1	NA	CASSPRPGQGEGDYGYTF	TGTGCCAGCAGCCCAAGGCCGGGACAGGGAGAAGGTGACTATGGCTACACCTTC
TRBJ2-5	TRBV11-2	NA	few	CASSSLRETQYF	TGTGCCAGCAGCTCGTTAAGGGAGACCCAGTACTTC
TRBJ2-1	TRBV7-9	NA	few	CASSSGSRGHNEQFF	TGTGCCAGCAGCTCCGGCTCCCGGGGACACAATGAGCAGTTCTTC
TRBJ2-5	TRBV7-8	TRBD2	few	CASSGLAGQETQYF	TGTGCCAGCAGCGGACTAGCGGGTCAAGAGACCCAGTACTTC
TRBJ1-2	TRBV7-9	NA	NA	CASSLAHQGAGYTF	TGTGCCAGCAGCTTAGCGCATCAGGGCGCGGGCTACACCTTC
TRBJ1-1	TRBV27	TRBD1	NA	CASSSLGTGANTEAFF	TGTGCCAGCAGTTCTTTAGGGACAGGGGCCAACACTGAAGCTTTCTTT
TRBJ2-1	TRBV2	TRBD2	NA	CAWRRSGGRNEQFF	TGTGCCTGGCGGCGGAGCGGGGGACGCAATGAGCAGTTCTTC
TRBJ1-2	TRBV9	TRBD1	NA	CASSKTGVGYGYTF	TGTGCCAGCAGCAAAACAGGGGTTGGCTATGGCTACACCTTC
TRBJ1-5	TRBV19	NA	few	CASTINRGVWYQPQHF	TGTGCCAGTACCATAAATCGCGGGGTTTGGTATCAGCCCCAGCATTTT
TRBJ2-1	TRBV30	TRBD1	few	CAWAPDRNEQFF	TGTGCCTGGGCGCCGGACAGGAATGAGCAGTTCTTC
TRBJ2-1	TRBV9	TRBD1	few	CASSAGTVYLDEQFF	TGTGCCAGCAGCGCTGGGACAGTGTATCTGGATGAGCAGTTCTTC
TRBJ1-3	TRBV20-1	NA	few	CSASRRAPGNTIYF	TGCAGTGCTAGTCGCCGGGCTCCTGGAAACACCATATATTTT
TRBJ2-5	TRBV7-3	NA	NA	CASSLRGPRETQYF	TGTGCCAGCAGCTTACGCGGACCCCGCGAGACCCAGTACTTC
TRBJ1-5	TRBV13	TRBD1	few	CASSLRQGNQPQHF	TGTGCCAGCAGCCTCAGACAGGGGAATCAGCCCCAGCATTTT
TRBJ2-2	TRBV5-6	NA	NA	CATSQSTGELFF	TGTGCCACCTCCCAGAGCACCGGGGAGCTGTTTTTT
TRBJ2-2	TRBV24-1	NA	NA	CATSDFTGELFF	TGTGCCACCAGTGATTTTACCGGGGAGCTGTTTTTT
TRBJ2-5	TRBV6-5	NA	NA	CASRDVSGETQYF	TGTGCCAGCAGAGACGTTTCGGGGGAGACCCAGTACTTC